These 26 T cell receptor beta chains were all obtained from the same sample, sequenced in a study of blood T cell repertoires in COVID-19 (TCRdb year 2020). Library preparation employed the immunoSEQ multiplex PCR assay. TCRdb re-hosts the immuneACCESS table, in-frame sequences only. Its copies lack some clones; in the studies checked, an unresolved V gene accounts for under half of them, and the cause for the rest is not known. The sample table shows a few hundred thousand clones, and around four fifths are seen once. Clones ranked in the top ten supply approximately 5% of the sample. Input material: peripheral blood. These receptors were obtained from a woman between 55 and 75 years old who had recovered from COVID-19.

In this sample, this clone turned up once. The chain combines TRBV11-1 with TRBJ2-3, with TRBD2 as a possible D gene (5 bases). Looked up from germline, CDR1 is SGHAT and CDR2 is FQDESV (reference sequence). The CDR3 has 16 amino acids. Trimming left V 5 bases short and J 0 bases short, with 15 bases between. In nucleotides, the CDR3 is TGTGCCAGCAGCATTGGACTGAACCCTAGCACAGATACGCAGTATTTT. As protein: CASSIGLNPSTDTQYF.

The J gene is TRBJ1-6, the V gene TRBV15; TRBD1 is a possible D gene (5 bases). Germline V gene sequence: CDR1 LNHNV, CDR2 YYDKDF (reference sequence). Trimming pared 5 bases from V and 6 bases from J, leaving 11 bases between. The CDR3 has 14 amino acids. The CDR3 DNA follows: TGTGCCACCAGCCGGGACTGGGGTAATTCACCCCTCCACTTT. It specifies CATSRDWGNSPLHF.

V and J are TRBV6-5 and TRBJ2-3, with 11 bases that match TRBD2. CDR1 and CDR2 from the germline V gene are MNHEY and SVGAGI. This CDR3 comprises 15 residues. The ends lost 5 bases at V and 1 base at J; junction bases unmatched: 2. CDR3 protein: CASSKLAGGTDTQYF. Here the CDR3 DNA reads TGTGCCAGCAGTAAACTAGCGGGGGGCACAGATACGCAGTATTTT.

This clone was detected once. V gene TRBV5-1 combines with J gene TRBJ2-5, with D possibly being TRBD2 (5 bases). CDR3 length equals 14 residues. Trimming pared 3 bases from V and 3 bases from J, leaving 12 bases between. Germline loops: CDR1 SGHRS, CDR2 YFSETQ. For the CDR3, the DNA is TGCGCCAGCAGCTACGGGGTTTTGAAAGAGACCCAGTACTTC. Amino acid sequence: CASSYGVLKETQYF.

The chain recombines TRBV5-4 with TRBJ2-3; D possibly corresponds to TRBD1 (5 bases). The CDR3 runs 14 residues. V was shortened by 4 bases and J by 13 bases, with 22 bases between the two germline ends. Germline V gene data show CDR1 as SGHNT and CDR2 as YYREEE (reference sequence). The CDR3 DNA follows: TGTGCCAGCAGCGGTGAATTGGACACCAGTGCGAAGTATTTT. Amino acids: CASSGELDTSAKYF.

J is TRBJ2-7 and V is TRBV7-9; 7 bases map to TRBD2. Germline lookup yields CDR1 SEHNR and CDR2 FQNEAQ (reference sequence). This CDR3 spans 13 amino acids. Trimming cost V 10 bases and J 5 bases; bases outside gene matches: 11. CDR3 DNA sequence: TGTGCCATTGATCAGGGAGGGTTCGACGAGCAGTACTTC. Its translation is CAIDQGGFDEQYF. The full variable domain, completed using reference TRBV7-9 and TRBJ2-7, is DTGVSQNPRHKITKRGQNVTFRCDPISEHNRLYWYRQTLGQGPEFLTYFQNEAQLEKSRLLSDRFSAERPKGSFSTLEIQRTEQGDSAMYLCAIDQGGFDEQYFGPGTRLTVT.

The J gene is TRBJ1-1, the V gene TRBV9; D gene ambiguous. The germline gives CDR1 SGDLS, CDR2 YYNGEE. V lost 0 bases, J lost 3 bases, and 6 bases lay in between. CDR3 length: 13 residues. DNA of the CDR3: TGTGCCAGCAGCGTAGGGGCCCACACTGAAGCTTTCTTT. Residues: CASSVGAHTEAFF. The entire variable domain, with the rest obtained from reference TRBV9 and TRBJ1-1, is as follows: DSGVTQTPKHLITATGQRVTLRCSPRSGDLSVYWYQQSLDQGLQFLIQYYNGEERAKGNILERFSAQQFPDLHSELNLSSLELGDSALYFCASSVGAHTEAFFGQGTRLTVV.

CDR3 DNA sequence: TGTGCCATCAGTGCTCCACAGGGCCCCTCAGCTCAAGAGACCCAGTACTTC. This translates into CAISAPQGPSAQETQYF. The J gene is TRBJ2-5, the V gene TRBV10-3, with a possible D match to TRBD1 (6 bases). V was cut by 4 bases and J by 2 bases, with 20 bases left in between. CDR3 size: 17 residues. Germline lookup yields CDR1 ENHRY and CDR2 SYGVKD.

V gene TRBV4-1 combines with J gene TRBJ2-7; TRBD2 matches 10 bases. CDR1 is MGHRA and CDR2 is YSYEKL in the germline V gene. The V and J ends lost 3 bases and 6 bases, in that order; junction bases with no gene match: 8. The CDR3 has 15 amino acids. In nucleotides, the CDR3 is TGCGCCAGCAGCCATAAGAGCGGGGGGGCGGGCGAGCAGTACTTC. Translated, it gives CASSHKSGGAGEQYF.

The V call is TRBV18, the J call TRBJ1-6; 7 bases agree with TRBD1. CDR1 is KGHSH, CDR2 LQKENI, per germline. The CDR3 spans 14 residues. V lost 6 bases and J lost 7; bases outside the gene matches: 6. The CDR3 is CASSSDRDNSPLHF. In DNA form, the CDR3 reads TGTGCCAGCTCGAGCGACAGGGACAATTCACCCCTCCACTTT.

This CDR3 reads CASSPRLAGGQETQYF. The CDR3 DNA reads TGTGCCAGCTCACCACGACTAGCGGGGGGCCAAGAGACCCAGTACTTC. The J gene is TRBJ2-5, the V gene TRBV18; 13 bases align to TRBD2. The junction had 0 bases not matched to a gene; V was cut back by 1 base and J by 1 base. Germline V gene data show CDR1 as KGHSH and CDR2 as LQKENI. The CDR3 has 16 residues.

The chain is built from TRBV19 and TRBJ2-1; TRBD2 is a possible D gene (6 bases). Germline V gives CDR1 LNHDA, CDR2 SQIVND (reference sequence). Trimming shortened V by 5 bases and J by 2 bases, and 19 bases separated the two germline ends. CDR3 length: 17 amino acids. CDR3 DNA sequence: TGTGCCAGTAGTGTCGGAGGGGCGGGGCAAACCTACAATGAGCAGTTCTTC. Translation gives CASSVGGAGQTYNEQFF.

This rearrangement joins TRBV5-6 to TRBJ1-4, with D possibly being TRBD1 (6 bases). The CDR3 covers 15 residues. Germline lookup yields CDR1 SGHDT and CDR2 YYEEEE. V was cut by 1 base and J by 7 bases, with 14 bases left in between. CDR3 loop: CASSLRQAGSEKLFF. The CDR3 bases are TGTGCCAGCAGCTTGAGACAGGCCGGGTCTGAAAAACTGTTTTTT.

This clone was seen at least ten times. The V call is TRBV5-1, the J call TRBJ1-2, with 8 bases that match TRBD1. Germline-derived CDR1 and CDR2 are SGHRS and YFSETQ. V gave up 3 bases and J gave up 7 bases; unmatched junction bases: 11. The CDR3 is made up of 15 amino acids. CDR3 sequence (DNA): TGCGCCAGCAGCTCTAACCCGACAGGGGCAAGTGGCTACACCTTC. As protein: CASSSNPTGASGYTF.

V usage is TRBV5-1 and J usage is TRBJ2-3; perhaps TRBD2 as D (6 bases). CDR1 and CDR2 (germline): SGHRS, YFSETQ. The CDR3 consists of 16 residues. The V end lost 4 bases, the J end lost 0 bases, and 15 bases lay between the germline ends. CDR3 loop: CASSPILEGSTDTQYF. CDR3 bases: TGCGCCAGCAGCCCCATCTTGGAGGGAAGCACAGATACGCAGTATTTT.

The chain uses TRBV2 and TRBJ1-1, with TRBD1 matching 7 bases. Germline CDR1 SNHLY, CDR2 FYNNEI. The trim removed 6 bases at V and 8 bases at J, leaving 6 bases unmatched. The CDR3 runs to 12 residues. DNA for the CDR3: TGTGCCAGCAGCGGGGACAGTAACGAAGCTTTCTTT. Its translation: CASSGDSNEAFF.

The CDR3 loop is CASRGQGTIYGYTF. Here the CDR3 DNA reads TGTGCCAGCAGGGGACAGGGCACGATCTATGGCTACACCTTC. The V and J genes are TRBV6-5 and TRBJ1-2; TRBD1 matches at 9 bases. The germline V gene has CDR1 MNHEY and CDR2 SVGAGI. The CDR3 has 14 amino acids. With V trimmed by 6 bases and J by 4 bases, 6 bases remained unmatched.

This clone appeared once. V is TRBV9 and J is TRBJ1-3; no clear D. Trimming took off 3 bases at V and 1 base at J, with 8 bases between the two ends. Germline V gene data show CDR1 as SGDLS and CDR2 as YYNGEE. The CDR3 consists of 14 residues. DNA of the CDR3: TGTGCCAGCAGCGAGAGGGTATCTGGAAACACCATATATTTT. Translating it yields CASSERVSGNTIYF.

The chain recombines TRBV18 with TRBJ2-5, with 8 positions matching TRBD2. Germline V gene lookup returns CDR1 KGHSH and CDR2 LQKENI. V lost 3 bases to trimming and J lost 4 bases; unmatched junction nucleotides: 10. The CDR3 has 16 amino acids. This CDR3 is CASSPSRLAGGETQYF. The DNA for the CDR3 is TGTGCCAGCTCACCCAGCCGGCTAGCGGGTGGAGAGACCCAGTACTTC.

The V and J genes are TRBV19 and TRBJ2-2, with TRBD2 identical over 7 bases. Germline assignment: CDR1 LNHDA and CDR2 SQIVND (reference sequence). This CDR3 comprises 15 residues. V lost 7 bases to trimming and J lost 6 bases; unmatched junction nucleotides: 11. The chain's CDR3 is CASKRLASQSGELFF. CDR3 nucleotides: TGTGCCAGTAAAAGACTAGCCTCGCAATCCGGGGAGCTGTTTTTT.

The chain carries TRBV18 and TRBJ2-1; D remains unclear. Trimming left V 5 bases short and J 9 bases short, with 8 bases between. CDR3 length equals 11 residues. Germline assignment: CDR1 KGHSH and CDR2 LQKENI. The CDR3 loop reads CASSIRSEQFF. The CDR3 bases are TGTGCCAGCTCAATCCGCAGTGAGCAGTTCTTC.

The gene calls are TRBV5-1 and TRBJ2-5, with TRBD1 matching over 7 bases. The CDR3 consists of 13 residues. V lost 4 bases and J lost 7; bases outside the gene matches: 7. CDR1 is SGHRS, CDR2 YFSETQ, per germline. CDR3 sequence reads: CASSLTGRLTQYF. The CDR3, as DNA: TGCGCCAGCAGCCTGACAGGGCGGCTGACCCAGTACTTC.

CDR3 bases: TGTGCCAGCAGTTTCTCTGACAGGCGGTCCTACGAGCAGTACTTC. Encoded protein: CASSFSDRRSYEQYF. The V call is TRBV27, the J call TRBJ2-7; weak D call: TRBD1 (6 bases). There are 15 residues in the CDR3. Trimming left V 3 bases short and J 1 base short, with 13 bases between. From germline, CDR1 is MNHEY and CDR2 SMNVEV (reference sequence).

The gene calls are TRBV25-1 and TRBJ1-2; unclear D gene. CDR1 and CDR2 (germline): MGHDK, SYGVNS. Trimming pared 3 bases from V and 4 bases from J, leaving 12 bases between. The CDR3 runs to 14 residues. CDR3: CASSDITVGYGYTF. CDR3 nucleotides: TGTGCCAGCAGTGATATAACGGTTGGCTATGGCTACACCTTC.

The chain links TRBV3-1 (or the pseudogene TRBV3-2) to TRBJ1-3; tentative D call: TRBD1 (5 bases). This CDR3 is built from 12 residues. Looked up from germline, CDR1 is LGHDT and CDR2 is YNNKEL (reference sequence). The V and J ends lost 8 bases and 9 bases respectively, with 14 bases between them. Here the CDR3 DNA reads TGTGCCAGCCTGGGGGAGGATGGCACCATATATTTT. Translating it yields CASLGEDGTIYF.

This chain links TRBV3-1 (or the pseudogene TRBV3-2) with TRBJ1-5; 9 bases align to TRBD1. Germline loops: CDR1 LGHDT, CDR2 YNNKEL (reference sequence). V shed 4 bases and J 4 bases; nucleotides not matched to a gene: 5. The CDR3 is made up of 15 amino acids. The CDR3, as DNA: TGTGCCAGCAGCCTCGGGACAGGGCTTAATCAGCCCCAGCATTTT. Protein: CASSLGTGLNQPQHF.